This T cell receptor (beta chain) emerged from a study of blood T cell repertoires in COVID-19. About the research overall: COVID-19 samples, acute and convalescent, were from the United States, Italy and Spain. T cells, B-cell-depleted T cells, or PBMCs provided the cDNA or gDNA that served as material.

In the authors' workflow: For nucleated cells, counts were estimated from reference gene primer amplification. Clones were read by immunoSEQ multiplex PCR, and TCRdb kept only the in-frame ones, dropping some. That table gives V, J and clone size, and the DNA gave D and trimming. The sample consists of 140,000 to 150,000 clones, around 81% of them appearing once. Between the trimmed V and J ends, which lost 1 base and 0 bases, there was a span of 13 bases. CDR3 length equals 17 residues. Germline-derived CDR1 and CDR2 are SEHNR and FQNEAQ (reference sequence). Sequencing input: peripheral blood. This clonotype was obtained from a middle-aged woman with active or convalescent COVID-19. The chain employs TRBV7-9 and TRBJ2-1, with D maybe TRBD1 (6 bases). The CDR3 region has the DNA TGTGCCAGCAGCTTAGGTCAGGGGCCTACCTCCTACAATGAGCAGTTCTTC. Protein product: CASSLGQGPTSYNEQFF.